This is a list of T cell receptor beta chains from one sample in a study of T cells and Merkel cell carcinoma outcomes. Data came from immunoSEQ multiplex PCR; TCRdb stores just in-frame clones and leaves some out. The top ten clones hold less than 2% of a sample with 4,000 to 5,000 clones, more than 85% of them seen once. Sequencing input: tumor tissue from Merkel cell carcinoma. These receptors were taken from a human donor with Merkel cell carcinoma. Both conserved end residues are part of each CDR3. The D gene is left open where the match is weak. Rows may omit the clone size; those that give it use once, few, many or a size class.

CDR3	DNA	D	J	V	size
CASSLGLADTQYF	TGTGCCAGCAGTCTCGGACTGGCAGATACGCAGTATTTT	-	TRBJ2-3	TRBV6-5	-
CASSLVRGQPQHF	TGTGCCAGCAGCTTAGTGCGAGGTCAGCCCCAGCATTTT	-	TRBJ1-5	TRBV7-2	-
CASSRGLASETQYF	TGCGCCAGCAGCCGTGGACTAGCGAGCGAGACCCAGTACTTC	TRBD2	TRBJ2-5	TRBV4-1	-
CASSRDYSGETQYF	TGTGCCAGCAGTCGTGACTATTCGGGGGAGACCCAGTACTTC	-	TRBJ2-5	TRBV7-2	-
CASRDFYQETQYF	TGTGCCAGTCGGGACTTCTACCAAGAGACCCAGTACTTC	-	TRBJ2-5	TRBV19	-
CASSQDRSTTTNEKLFF	TGCGCCAGCAGCCAAGATCGATCGACCACAACTAATGAAAAACTGTTTTTT	-	TRBJ1-4	TRBV4-3	-
CASSYGPHGNNEQFF	TGTGCCAGCAGTTATGGTCCCCACGGAAACAATGAGCAGTTCTTC	-	TRBJ2-1	TRBV6-6	-
CASSLRTTREVSYEQYF	TGTGCCAGCAGCTTACGCACTACGCGGGAGGTCTCCTACGAGCAGTACTTC	TRBD2	TRBJ2-7	TRBV7-2	-
CASSLISGSYEQYF	TGTGCCAGCAGCTTGATTAGCGGATCCTACGAGCAGTACTTC	-	TRBJ2-7	TRBV5-4	-
CASSLVVRQPQHF	TGTGCCAGCAGCTTAGTAGTCCGACAGCCCCAGCATTTT	-	TRBJ1-5	TRBV7-2	-
CASSDWTSSYEQYF	TGTGCCAGCAGTGACTGGACTAGCTCCTACGAGCAGTACTTC	TRBD2	TRBJ2-7	TRBV2	-
CASSQGGQGAQETQYF	TGTGCCAGCAGCCAAGGGGGACAGGGGGCCCAAGAGACCCAGTACTTC	TRBD1	TRBJ2-5	TRBV4-2	-
CASFRGGEQFF	TGTGCCAGCTTCAGGGGGGGTGAGCAGTTCTTC	-	TRBJ2-1	TRBV7-9	-
CASSTTGDSNQPQHF	TGCGCCAGCAGCACGACAGGGGATAGCAATCAGCCCCAGCATTTT	TRBD1	TRBJ1-5	TRBV5-1	-
CASSLQGASGYGYTF	TGCGCCAGCAGCTTACAGGGGGCGAGTGGCTATGGCTACACCTTC	TRBD1	TRBJ1-2	TRBV5-1	-
CASSPGQGAETGELFF	TGTGCCAGCTCACCAGGGCAGGGGGCCGAGACCGGGGAGCTGTTTTTT	TRBD1	TRBJ2-2	TRBV18	-
CASSRQGRTNEKLFF	TGTGCCAGTAGCAGACAGGGGCGGACTAATGAAAAACTGTTTTTT	TRBD1	TRBJ1-4	TRBV19	-
CASSITHPSYEQYF	TGTGCCAGTAGTATAACACACCCGTCCTACGAGCAGTACTTC	-	TRBJ2-7	TRBV19	-
CSVVGQGGGYTF	TGCAGCGTTGTGGGACAGGGGGGAGGCTACACCTTC	TRBD1	TRBJ1-2	TRBV29-1	-
CASSITVMPTEAFF	TGTGCCAGCAGCATTACGGTTATGCCCACTGAAGCTTTCTTT	-	TRBJ1-1	TRBV5-4	-
CASKTGGAGGYTF	TGTGCCAGTAAGACAGGGGGCGCCGGGGGCTACACCTTC	TRBD1	TRBJ1-2	TRBV2	-
CASSDWGSPADGYTF	TGTGCCAGCAGTGATTGGGGCTCCCCCGCTGATGGCTACACCTTC	-	TRBJ1-2	TRBV2	-
CASSVVGSSQETQYF	TGTGCCAGCAGCGTAGTTGGGAGTTCCCAAGAGACCCAGTACTTC	-	TRBJ2-5	TRBV9	once
CTSSPTSGSNTGELFF	TGCACCAGCAGCCCGACTAGCGGGAGTAACACCGGGGAGCTGTTTTTT	-	TRBJ2-2	TRBV1	-
CASIDRPGENTEAFF	TGTGCCAGTATCGATCGTCCAGGGGAGAACACTGAAGCTTTCTTT	-	TRBJ1-1	TRBV19	-
CAISEPRDTGELFF	TGTGCCATCAGTGAGCCACGAGACACCGGGGAGCTGTTTTTT	-	TRBJ2-2	TRBV10-3	-
CASSDRASDSPLHF	TGTGCCAGCTCAGACAGAGCAAGCGATTCACCCCTCCACTTT	-	TRBJ1-6	TRBV18	few
CASSTTRTGVYEAFF	TGTGCCAGCAGTACAACCCGGACAGGGGTTTATGAAGCTTTCTTT	TRBD1	TRBJ1-1	TRBV6-5	once
CASSAGGNEETQYF	TGTGCCAGCAGCGCCGGGGGCAACGAAGAGACCCAGTACTTC	-	TRBJ2-5	TRBV9	-
CASSIGSGTSGTDTQYF	TGTGCCAGTAGTATAGGTTCCGGGACTAGCGGCACAGATACGCAGTATTTT	TRBD2	TRBJ2-3	TRBV19	-
CASSRTANQPQHF	TGTGCCAGCAGCCGGACGGCTAATCAGCCCCAGCATTTT	-	TRBJ1-5	TRBV7-2	-
CATTPDYSYEQYF	TGTGCCACCACACCGGATTACTCCTACGAGCAGTACTTC	-	TRBJ2-7	TRBV10-3	-
CASSSEETQYF	TGTGCCAGCAGCTCCGAAGAGACCCAGTACTTC	-	TRBJ2-5	TRBV7-9	-
CASSLERNTEAFF	TGTGCCAGCAGCTTGGAACGGAACACTGAAGCTTTCTTT	-	TRBJ1-1	TRBV5-4	-
CASSYSNRAFF	TGTGCCAGCAGTTACTCCAACAGGGCTTTCTTT	-	TRBJ1-1	TRBV6-5	-
CASSPPLTESSYNEQFF	TGTGCCAGCTCACCACCTTTGACAGAGAGCTCCTACAATGAGCAGTTCTTC	-	TRBJ2-1	TRBV18	-
CSARRTYEQYF	TGCAGTGCTAGGAGGACTTACGAGCAGTACTTC	-	TRBJ2-7	TRBV20-1	-
CASSYSRSLAGNEQFF	TGTGCCAGCAGTTACTCGAGGAGCCTAGCGGGGAATGAGCAGTTCTTC	TRBD2	TRBJ2-1	TRBV6-5	-
CASSPRGGRSGNTIYF	TGTGCCAGCAGCCCCCGGGGGGGGAGGAGTGGAAACACCATATATTTT	-	TRBJ1-3	TRBV4-2	-
CASSLSGNSGNTIYF	TGTGCCAGCAGTTTATCGGGTAACTCTGGAAACACCATATATTTT	-	TRBJ1-3	TRBV27	-
CSANSVGSYEQYF	TGCAGCGCCAACTCGGTTGGCTCCTACGAGCAGTACTTC	-	TRBJ2-7	TRBV29-1	-
CASTTGTTTEAFF	TGCGCCAGCACAACAGGTACCACCACTGAAGCTTTCTTT	-	TRBJ1-1	TRBV10-2	-
CASSFSGGSNQPQHF	TGCGCCAGCAGCTTTAGCGGGGGGAGCAATCAGCCCCAGCATTTT	-	TRBJ1-5	TRBV5-1	once